The present TCR beta chain was sequenced within a study of PD-1 blockade in mismatch repair-deficient tumors. Study-wide background: All were previously treated, progressing patients with around 12 mismatch repair-deficient cancer types.

Measured with immunoSEQ multiplex PCR; TCRdb has only the in-frame clones, and not every one. Of some 84,000 clones detected, 81% appear once; the ten largest clones hold 2.6%. The CDR3 spans 15 residues. Germline V gene sequence: CDR1 SEHNR, CDR2 FQNEAQ (reference sequence). With V trimmed by 5 bases and J by 2 bases, 4 bases remained unmatched. V gene TRBV7-9 combines with J gene TRBJ1-3; 9 nucleotides line up with TRBD1. The source of this sequence is an adult with mismatch repair-deficient cancer. The sample in question was peripheral blood, obtained 12 weeks after starting pembrolizumab. CDR3 region: CASSPRTGAGNTIYF. CDR3 DNA: TGTGCCAGCAGCCCCCGGACAGGGGCTGGAAACACCATATATTTT.